Below are 2 T cell receptor beta chains sequenced from a single sample in a study of cytomegalovirus exposure and HLA in healthy donors. PCR involved 60 Vbeta and 13 Jbeta primers. Only in-frame clones appear in the TCRdb table, and some are missing; sequencing was by immunoSEQ multiplex PCR. The sample has approximately 180,000 clones, around 87% seen once. The specimen sequenced was PBMCs. Receptor source: a woman younger than 30 in good health and CMV-seronegative.

This clone was detected once. This chain links TRBV10-3 with TRBJ1-1, with D tentatively TRBD1 (6 bases). V lost 5 bases and J lost 4, with 14 bases in between. Looked up from germline, CDR1 is ENHRY and CDR2 is SYGVKD. The CDR3 length is 14 residues. CDR3 region: CAISSPEGGTEAFF. The CDR3 DNA reads TGTGCCATCAGTAGTCCCGAAGGGGGCACTGAAGCTTTCTTT.

The V call is TRBV7-3, the J call TRBJ1-2, with 11 positions matching TRBD1. There are 13 residues in the CDR3. V was clipped by 4 bases and J by 6 bases; unmatched bases: 1. Germline V gene sequence: CDR1 SGHTA, CDR2 FQGTGA. The CDR3 sequence: CASSWTGGDGYTF. The CDR3 DNA is TGTGCCAGCAGCTGGACAGGGGGCGATGGCTACACCTTC.